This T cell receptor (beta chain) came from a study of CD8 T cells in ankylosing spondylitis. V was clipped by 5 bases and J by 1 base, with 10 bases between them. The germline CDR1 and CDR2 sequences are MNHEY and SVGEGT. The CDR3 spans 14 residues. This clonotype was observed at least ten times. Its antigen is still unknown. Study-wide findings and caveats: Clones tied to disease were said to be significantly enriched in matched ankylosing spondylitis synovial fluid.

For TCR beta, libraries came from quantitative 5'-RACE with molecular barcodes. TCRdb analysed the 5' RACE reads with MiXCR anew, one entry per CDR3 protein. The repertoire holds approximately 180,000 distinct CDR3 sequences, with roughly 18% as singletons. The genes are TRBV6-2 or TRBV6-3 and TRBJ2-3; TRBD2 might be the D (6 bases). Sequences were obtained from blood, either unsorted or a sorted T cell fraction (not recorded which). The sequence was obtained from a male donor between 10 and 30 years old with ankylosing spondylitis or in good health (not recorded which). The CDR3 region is CASSVRGGTDTQYF. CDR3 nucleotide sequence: TGTGCCAGCAGTGTGCGGGGAGGCACAGATACGCAGTATTTT.